This record looks at one T cell receptor (beta chain) sequence and its context. Per germline, CDR1 SNHLY and CDR2 FYNNEI. Trimming stripped 6 bases from V and 0 bases from J, with 11 bases between. This CDR3 has 14 residues. This sample was taken from a study of blood T cell repertoires in COVID-19. Whole-study context: PBMCs, B-cell-depleted T cells, or T cells provided the cDNA or gDNA that made up the material.

In the original workflow: Nucleated cell counts were estimated from reference gene primer amplification. Clones were read by immunoSEQ multiplex PCR, and TCRdb kept only the in-frame ones, dropping some. That table furnishes V, J and clone size, whereas the DNA furnished D and trimming. The profile shows fewer than 350,000 clones, roughly 93% of them singletons. Cohort placement rested on clinical history that participants reported themselves. The receptor's source is a woman between 40 and 50 years old with acute COVID-19. Sample: PBMCs or T cells enriched from blood (not recorded which). The chain has TRBV2 and TRBJ1-1; perhaps TRBD1 as D (6 bases). In nucleotides, the CDR3 is TGTGCCAGCAGCGAACAGGGCATGAACACTGAAGCTTTCTTT. This encodes CASSEQGMNTEAFF.